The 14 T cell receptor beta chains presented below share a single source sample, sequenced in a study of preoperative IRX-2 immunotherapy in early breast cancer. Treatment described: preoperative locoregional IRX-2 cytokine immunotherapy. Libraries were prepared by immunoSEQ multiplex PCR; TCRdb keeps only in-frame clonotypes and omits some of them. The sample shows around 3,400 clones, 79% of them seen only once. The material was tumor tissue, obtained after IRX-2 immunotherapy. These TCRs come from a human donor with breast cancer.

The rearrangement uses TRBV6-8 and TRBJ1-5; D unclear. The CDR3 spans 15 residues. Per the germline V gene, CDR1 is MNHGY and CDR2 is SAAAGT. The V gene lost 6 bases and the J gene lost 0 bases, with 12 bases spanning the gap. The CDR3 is CASRMTQTSNQPQHF. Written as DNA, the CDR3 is TGTGCCAGCAGGATGACTCAAACTAGCAATCAGCCCCAGCATTTT.

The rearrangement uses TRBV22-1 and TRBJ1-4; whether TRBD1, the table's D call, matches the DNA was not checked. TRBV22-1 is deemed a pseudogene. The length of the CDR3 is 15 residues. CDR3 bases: TGTGCCAGCAGTTCAGGGACAAATGTTTATGAAAAACTGTTTTTT. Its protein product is CASSSGTNVYEKLFF.

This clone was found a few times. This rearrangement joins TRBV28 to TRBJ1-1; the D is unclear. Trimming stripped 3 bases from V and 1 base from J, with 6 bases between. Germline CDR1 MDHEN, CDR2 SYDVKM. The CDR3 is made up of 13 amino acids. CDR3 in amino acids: CASSLQENTEAFF. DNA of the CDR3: TGTGCCAGCAGTTTGCAAGAGAACACTGAAGCTTTCTTT.

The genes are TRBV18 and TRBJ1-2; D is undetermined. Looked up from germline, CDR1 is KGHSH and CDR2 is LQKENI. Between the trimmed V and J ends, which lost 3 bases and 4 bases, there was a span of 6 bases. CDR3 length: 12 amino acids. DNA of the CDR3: TGTGCCAGCTCACCGCAAAGCTATGGCTACACCTTC. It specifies CASSPQSYGYTF.

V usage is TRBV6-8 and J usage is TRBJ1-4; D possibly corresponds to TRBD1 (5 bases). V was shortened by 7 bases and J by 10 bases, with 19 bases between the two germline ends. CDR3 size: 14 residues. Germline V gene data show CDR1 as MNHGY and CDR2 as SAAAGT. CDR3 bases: TGTGCCAGCACCGCTCCCGGGTGGGGGGGAAAACTGTTTTTT. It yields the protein CASTAPGWGGKLFF.

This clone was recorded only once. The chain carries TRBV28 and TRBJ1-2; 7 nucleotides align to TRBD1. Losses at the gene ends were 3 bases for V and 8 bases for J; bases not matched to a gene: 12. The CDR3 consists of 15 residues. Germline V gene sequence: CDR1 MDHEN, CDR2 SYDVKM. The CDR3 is CASSLGQGEVEGYTF. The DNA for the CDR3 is TGTGCCAGCAGTTTGGGGCAGGGGGAAGTCGAGGGCTACACCTTC.

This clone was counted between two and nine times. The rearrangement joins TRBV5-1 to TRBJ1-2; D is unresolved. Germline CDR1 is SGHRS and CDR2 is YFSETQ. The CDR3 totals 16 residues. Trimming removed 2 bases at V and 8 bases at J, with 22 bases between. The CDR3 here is CASSLRTDPGSIGYTF. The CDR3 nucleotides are TGCGCCAGCAGCTTAAGAACAGACCCCGGGTCCATAGGCTACACCTTC. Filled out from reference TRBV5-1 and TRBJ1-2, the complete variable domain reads KAGVTQTPRYLIKTRGQQVTLSCSPISGHRSVSWYQQTPGQGLQFLFEYFSETQRNKGNFPGRFSGRQFSNSRSEMNVSTLELGDSALYLCASSLRTDPGSIGYTFGSGTRLTVV.

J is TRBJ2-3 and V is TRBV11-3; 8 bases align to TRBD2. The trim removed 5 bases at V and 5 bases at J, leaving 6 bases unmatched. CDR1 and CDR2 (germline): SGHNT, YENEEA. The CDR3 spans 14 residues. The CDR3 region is CASSPAGARDTQYF. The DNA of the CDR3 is TGTGCCAGCAGCCCAGCGGGGGCCAGAGATACGCAGTATTTT.

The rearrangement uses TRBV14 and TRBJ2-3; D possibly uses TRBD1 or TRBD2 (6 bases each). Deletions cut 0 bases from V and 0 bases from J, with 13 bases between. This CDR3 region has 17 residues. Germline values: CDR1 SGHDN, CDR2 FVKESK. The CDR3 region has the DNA TGTGCCAGCAGCCAAGATCCCGGGGGCACTAGCACAGATACGCAGTATTTT. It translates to CASSQDPGGTSTDTQYF.

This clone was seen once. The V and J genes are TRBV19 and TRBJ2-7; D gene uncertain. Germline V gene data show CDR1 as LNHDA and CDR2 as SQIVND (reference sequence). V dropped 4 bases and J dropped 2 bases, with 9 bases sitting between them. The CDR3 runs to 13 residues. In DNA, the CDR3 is TGTGCCAGTAGTAGTAAGGGTCCCTACGAGCAGTACTTC. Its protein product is CASSSKGPYEQYF.

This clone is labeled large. CDR3 region: CASSHDGYEQYF. CDR3 coding DNA: TGTGCCAGCTCACACGATGGCTACGAGCAGTACTTC. The genes are TRBV18 and TRBJ2-7; D remains ambiguous. The V and J ends lost 4 bases and 3 bases respectively, with 7 bases between them. This CDR3 spans 12 amino acids. CDR1 and CDR2 (germline): KGHSH, LQKENI.

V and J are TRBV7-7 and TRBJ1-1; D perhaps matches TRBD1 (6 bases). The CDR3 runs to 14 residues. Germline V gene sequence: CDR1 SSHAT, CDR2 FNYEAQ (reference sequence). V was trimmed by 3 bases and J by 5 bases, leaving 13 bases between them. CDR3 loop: CASSLHGGRTEAFF. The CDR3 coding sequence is TGTGCCAGCAGCTTGCACGGGGGCCGGACTGAAGCTTTCTTT.

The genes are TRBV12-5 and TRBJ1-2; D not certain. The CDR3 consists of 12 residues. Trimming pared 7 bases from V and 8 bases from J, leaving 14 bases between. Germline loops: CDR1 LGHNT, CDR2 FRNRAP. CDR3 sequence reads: CASADGGFGYTF. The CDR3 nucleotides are TGTGCTAGTGCCGACGGTGGGTTCGGCTACACCTTC.

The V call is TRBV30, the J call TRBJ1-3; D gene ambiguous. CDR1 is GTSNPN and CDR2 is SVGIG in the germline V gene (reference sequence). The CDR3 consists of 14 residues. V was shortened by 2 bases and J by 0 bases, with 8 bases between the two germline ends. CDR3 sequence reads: CAWSTTSSGNTIYF. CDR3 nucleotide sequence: TGTGCCTGGAGTACAACATCCTCTGGAAACACCATATATTTT.